This T cell receptor beta chain was identified during a study of OX40 agonist ivuxolimab in advanced cancers. Losses at the gene ends were 0 bases for V and 7 bases for J; bases not matched to a gene: 10. This CDR3 contains 17 residues. Germline values: CDR1 LNHDA, CDR2 SQIVND (reference sequence). The assay was immunoSEQ multiplex PCR, and TCRdb's table has in-frame clones only and misses some. The sample holds over 80,000 clones, 84% seen once. The sequence derives from an adult with an advanced solid tumor such as melanoma, head and neck, liver or kidney cancer. The gene calls are TRBV19 and TRBJ2-1; TRBD2 aligns across 9 bases. The sequencing used CD4+ or CD8+ T cells sorted from blood, collected in a trial of the OX40 agonist ivuxolimab. The CDR3 DNA reads TGTGCCAGTAGTATAGATCTATTGGGACTAGCTGAAAATGAGCAGTTCTTC. It is translated as CASSIDLLGLAENEQFF.